Shown below are 24 T cell receptor beta chains from a single sample sequenced in a study of CD8 T cells in ankylosing spondylitis. General study findings and limits: Seemingly distinctive of ankylosing spondylitis blood was a TCR beta motif formed by eight highly homologous variants.

TCRdb used MiXCR to reprocess the 5' RACE reads, holding one entry per CDR3 protein. The profile shows around 890,000 distinct CDR3 sequences, about 10% of them singletons. What these receptors recognize is not known. Material: blood, either unsorted or a sorted T cell fraction (not recorded which). The receptors were sampled from a male donor with ankylosing spondylitis.

In its sample, this clonotype was seen a few times. The chain carries TRBV4-3 and TRBJ1-1, with D unclear. V lost 3 bases to trimming and J lost 1 base, with 12 bases between them. The CDR3 is 15 residues long. Germline CDR1 reads LGHNA; CDR2 reads YSLEER. CDR3 sequence: CASSQAWDRNTEAFF. As DNA, the CDR3 is TGCGCCAGCAGCCAGGCGTGGGATCGGAACACTGAAGCTTTCTTT.

The table lists this clonotype with a few counts. V is TRBV20-1 and J is TRBJ2-5; TRBD2 is a possible D gene (5 bases). The germline V gene encodes CDR1 DFQATT and CDR2 SNEGSKA (reference sequence). The CDR3 sequence is 14 residues long. V gave up 4 bases and J gave up 4 bases, with 16 bases separating them. This CDR3 reads CSATLGGAGETQYF. DNA for the CDR3: TGCAGTGCTACCCTAGGCGGCGCGGGAGAGACCCAGTACTTC.

This clonotype was picked up many times. The chain employs TRBV29-1 and TRBJ2-7; D is unresolved. V lost 5 bases and J lost 3, with 8 bases in between. CDR1 and CDR2 (germline): SQVTM, ANQGSEA. This CDR3 spans 11 amino acids. The DNA for the CDR3 is TGCAGCGTTCGATCTGACTACGAGCAGTACTTC. Translation gives CSVRSDYEQYF.

The V gene is TRBV12-3 or TRBV12-4, the J gene TRBJ2-1, with D uncertain. This CDR3 region has 12 residues. V was trimmed by 2 bases and J by 7 bases, leaving 6 bases between them. This chain's CDR3 is CASSLMWNEQFF. In DNA form, the CDR3 reads TGTGCCAGCAGTTTAATGTGGAATGAGCAGTTCTTC.

V gene TRBV5-1 combines with J gene TRBJ1-1; D uncertain. The V gene's germline CDR1 is SGHRS and CDR2 YFSETQ. CDR3 size: 14 residues. V lost 0 bases and J lost 8, with 14 bases in between. The CDR3 bases are TGCGCCAGCAGCTTGGCCGTGGAGTCCAACGAAGCTTTCTTT. This gives the protein CASSLAVESNEAFF.

This clonotype showed up many times. The V call is TRBV10-3, the J call TRBJ2-7; 9 positions match TRBD2. The CDR3 spans 15 residues. Per germline, CDR1 ENHRY and CDR2 SYGVKD. After removal of 7 bases from V and 1 base from J, the junction contained 8 bases not matched to a gene. Here the CDR3 reads CAITPRLAESYEQYF. The DNA for the CDR3 is TGTGCCATCACTCCCCGACTAGCGGAGTCCTACGAGCAGTACTTC.

This clonotype has a count of ten or more. V and J are TRBV6-2 or TRBV6-3 and TRBJ1-6; 8 positions agree with TRBD1. With V trimmed by 10 bases and J by 7 bases, 12 bases remained unmatched. The CDR3 contains 15 residues. CDR1 MNHEY and CDR2 SVGEGT come from the germline V gene. The CDR3 nucleotides read TGTGCCACCGAAGGAGACAGGGGCGTCAATTCACCCCTCCACTTT. It specifies CATEGDRGVNSPLHF.

This clonotype was seen many times. The rearrangement joins TRBV6-1 to TRBJ2-7, with no clear D. V was trimmed by 7 bases and J by 2 bases, leaving 15 bases between them. The CDR3 sequence is 14 residues long. Germline assignment: CDR1 MNHNS and CDR2 SASEGT. The CDR3 reads CASNPWANPYEQYF. CDR3 bases: TGTGCCAGCAACCCGTGGGCTAACCCCTACGAGCAGTACTTC.

This clonotype was seen only a few times. The chain has TRBV5-6 and TRBJ1-1, with D unresolved. With 0 bases removed from V and 0 bases from J, the gap between germline ends came to 12 bases. Germline V gene data show CDR1 as SGHDT and CDR2 as YYEEEE. CDR3 length equals 16 residues. The CDR3 DNA reads as TGTGCCAGCAGCTTGGAGTTTGGAACCATGAACACTGAAGCTTTCTTT. Protein product: CASSLEFGTMNTEAFF.

The chain is built from TRBV5-1 and TRBJ2-2; 9 bases are a match to TRBD1. This CDR3 is 15 amino acids long. From germline, CDR1 is SGHRS and CDR2 YFSETQ. Trimming cost V 1 base and J 7 bases; bases outside gene matches: 5. DNA for the CDR3: TGCGCCAGCAGCTTGTTACAGGGGGCGGTCGGGGAGCTGTTTTTT. Translating gives CASSLLQGAVGELFF. The entire variable domain, with the rest obtained from reference TRBV5-1 and TRBJ2-2, is as follows: KAGVTQTPRYLIKTRGQQVTLSCSPISGHRSVSWYQQTPGQGLQFLFEYFSETQRNKGNFPGRFSGRQFSNSRSEMNVSTLELGDSALYLCASSLLQGAVGELFFGEGSRLTVL.

In its sample, this clonotype was seen a few times. The chain joins TRBV24-1 to TRBJ2-1, with 9 bases fitting TRBD2. Germline-derived CDR1 and CDR2 are KGHDR and SFDVKD. Trimming at V came to 3 bases and at J to 3 bases, leaving 5 bases not matched to a gene. The CDR3 runs to 16 residues. The chain's CDR3 is CATSDPRAGGYNEQFF. CDR3 DNA: TGTGCCACCAGTGATCCAAGAGCGGGGGGCTACAATGAGCAGTTCTTC.

The chain joins TRBV7-2 to TRBJ2-7, with D unclear. The CDR3 sequence is 12 residues long. V was pared by 5 bases and J by 5 bases, with 10 bases between. Germline V gene lookup returns CDR1 SGHTA and CDR2 FQGNSA. CDR3 DNA sequence: TGTGCCAGCAGCCCTTTTGCGGACGAGCAGTACTTC. Translating gives CASSPFADEQYF.

CDR3 DNA: TGCGCCAGCAGCTTGGCGGGAGGGCCGGGGAATGAGCAGTTCTTC. Amino acids: CASSLAGGPGNEQFF. The V call is TRBV5-1, the J call TRBJ2-1; 8 bases are a match to TRBD2. CDR3 size: 15 residues. Germline V gene lookup returns CDR1 SGHRS and CDR2 YFSETQ. V trimming: 0 bases; J trimming: 7 bases; junction bases outside the gene matches: 6.

The V call is TRBV7-2, the J call TRBJ2-7; D remains ambiguous. The CDR3 runs to 12 residues. V was trimmed by 5 bases and J by 7 bases, leaving 12 bases between them. Germline lookup yields CDR1 SGHTA and CDR2 FQGNSA. The CDR3 region has the DNA TGTGCCAGCAGCCCCCTTTCCCGGGAGCAGTACTTC. This gives the protein CASSPLSREQYF.

This clonotype was observed a handful of times. V is TRBV5-1 and J is TRBJ2-5, with D tentatively TRBD1 (6 bases). V lost 4 bases to trimming and J lost 1 base, with 20 bases between them. This CDR3 has 17 residues. Germline V CDR1 and CDR2: SGHRS, YFSETQ. The CDR3 DNA follows: TGCGCCAGCAGCCTGCTCGGTCCAACAGGGTTCCAAGAGACCCAGTACTTC. It translates to CASSLLGPTGFQETQYF.

This clonotype was counted many times. The chain recombines TRBV10-3 with TRBJ1-1, with D possibly matching TRBD1 (5 bases). The V gene lost 6 bases and the J gene lost 5 bases, with 13 bases spanning the gap. From germline, CDR1 is ENHRY and CDR2 SYGVKD. The CDR3 consists of 13 residues. CDR3 nucleotide sequence: TGTGCCATCAGCCCCGACAGTGGGACTGAAGCTTTCTTT. It is translated as CAISPDSGTEAFF.

The table lists this clonotype with many counts. The chain recombines TRBV6-5 with TRBJ1-6; 7 bases are shared with TRBD1. V shed 2 bases, J shed 3 bases, and the junction held 4 bases outside the gene matches. CDR1 and CDR2 from the germline V gene are MNHEY and SVGAGI. CDR3 size: 16 residues. The CDR3 is CASSYGQGVYNSPLHF. CDR3 coding DNA: TGTGCCAGCAGTTACGGGCAGGGGGTCTATAATTCACCCCTCCACTTT.

This clonotype was observed a few times. The J gene is TRBJ2-6, the V gene TRBV4-3; D uncertain. CDR1 is LGHNA and CDR2 is YSLEER in the germline V gene. The germline V and J ends were trimmed by 0 bases and 0 bases, with 6 bases remaining between them. The CDR3 runs to 16 residues. The CDR3 DNA sequence: TGCGCCAGCAGCCAAGAGGGCTCCTCTGGGGCCAACGTCCTGACTTTC. Translated, it gives CASSQEGSSGANVLTF.

This chain connects TRBV18 to TRBJ1-4, with 7 bases fitting TRBD1. This CDR3 contains 15 residues. Germline lookup yields CDR1 KGHSH and CDR2 LQKENI. V lost 4 bases, J lost 5 bases, and 7 bases stayed unmatched. Here the CDR3 reads CASSLRTGANEKLFF. Written as DNA, the CDR3 is TGTGCCAGCTCACTCCGGACAGGCGCGAATGAAAAACTGTTTTTT.

The table lists this clonotype with many counts. The genes are TRBV20-1 and TRBJ2-7, with TRBD1 as a possible D gene (5 bases). Germline lookup yields CDR1 DFQATT and CDR2 SNEGSKA (reference sequence). This CDR3 is 15 amino acids long. The germline V and J ends were trimmed by 0 bases and 2 bases, with 14 bases remaining between them. The CDR3, as DNA: TGCAGTGCTAGAGATCAGGGCAAGCTGGCCTACGAGCAGTACTTC. The encoded protein is CSARDQGKLAYEQYF.

In this sample, this clonotype turned up many times. The chain is built from TRBV7-9 and TRBJ2-3; D is unclear. Deletions cut 5 bases from V and 1 base from J, with 13 bases between. The CDR3 is made up of 15 amino acids. The V gene's germline CDR1 is SEHNR and CDR2 FQNEAQ (reference sequence). In DNA form, the CDR3 reads TGTGCCAGCAGCCCTCACTCCAAGGGCACAGATACGCAGTATTTT. Protein: CASSPHSKGTDTQYF.

This clonotype was seen only a few times. As DNA, the CDR3 is TGCAGTGCCCCGGCCTGGGCAGATACGCAGTATTTT. It yields the protein CSAPAWADTQYF. The rearrangement uses TRBV20-1 and TRBJ2-3; D is undetermined. The CDR3 runs 12 residues. Germline V CDR1 and CDR2: DFQATT, SNEGSKA (reference sequence). With 6 bases removed from V and 4 bases from J, the gap between germline ends came to 11 bases.

This clonotype was counted ten times or more. The chain is built from TRBV12-3 or TRBV12-4 and TRBJ1-5, with D perhaps matching TRBD1 (6 bases). The V gene lost 6 bases and the J gene lost 3 bases, with 18 bases spanning the gap. This CDR3 region has 16 residues. The CDR3 DNA is TGTGCCAGCAGGTACGGACTAGGACAGTACAATCAGCCCCAGCATTTT. Protein sequence: CASRYGLGQYNQPQHF.

V and J are TRBV15 and TRBJ2-3, with TRBD2 matching 9 bases. With 0 bases clipped from V and 5 bases from J, the junction kept 9 bases outside the gene matches. This CDR3 spans 17 amino acids. Germline V gene lookup returns CDR1 LNHNV and CDR2 YYDKDF (reference sequence). The CDR3 loop reads CATSRDLLAGVQDTQYF. In nucleotides, the CDR3 is TGTGCCACCAGCAGAGATCTACTAGCGGGTGTTCAAGATACGCAGTATTTT.